A selection of T cell receptor beta chains follows, all from one sample in a study of Graves' ophthalmopathy and Graves' hyperthyroidism. From the multiplex PCR reads, TCRdb called clonotypes with MiXCR, one entry per CDR3 protein. This table has 220,000 or so distinct CDR3 sequences, around a fifth appearing once. The material sequenced was peripheral blood. These receptors were taken from a woman aged 50 to 65 with Graves' ophthalmopathy. The CDR3 runs from the conserved cysteine through the conserved F or W. D genes are given only for firm matches. Clone size, where shown, is once, few, many, or a class for clones that have expanded.

D	V	J	size	CDR3	DNA
NA	TRBV2	TRBJ1-5	many	CASSEAGGRGQPQHF	TGTGCCAGCAGTGAAGCTGGGGGCCGGGGTCAGCCCCAGCATTTT
TRBD1	TRBV2	TRBJ1-1	NA	CASRDRAEAFF	TGTGCCAGCCGTGACAGGGCTGAAGCTTTCTTT
NA	TRBV28	TRBJ1-5	many	CASSFWTYSNQPQHF	TGTGCCAGCAGTTTCTGGACTTATAGCAATCAGCCCCAGCATTTT
TRBD2	TRBV20-1	TRBJ2-2	NA	CSALRGRVSGELFF	TGCAGTGCTCTAAGAGGGAGGGTGTCCGGGGAGCTGTTTTTT
NA	TRBV6-5	TRBJ2-2	many	CASSLRHTYTGELFF	TGTGCCAGCAGTTTGAGACACACCTACACCGGGGAGCTGTTTTTT
NA	TRBV6-1	TRBJ2-5	few	CASSVRGPEYQETQYF	TGTGCCAGCAGCGTCCGGGGTCCGGAGTACCAAGAGACCCAGTACTTC
TRBD1	TRBV12-3/TRBV12-4	TRBJ2-2	many	CASSPRTGGAGGTGELFF	TGTGCCAGCAGTCCCAGGACAGGGGGCGCGGGTGGAACCGGGGAGCTGTTTTTT
NA	TRBV6-1	TRBJ1-2	NA	CASMAGEDYGYTF	TGTGCCAGCATGGCAGGGGAGGACTATGGCTACACCTTC
NA	TRBV6-2/TRBV6-3	TRBJ2-6	many	CASSYSSDGANVLTF	TGTGCCAGCAGTTACTCCTCCGACGGGGCCAACGTCCTGACTTTC
TRBD2	TRBV19	TRBJ2-3	many	CASSFTSGLTDTQYF	TGTGCCAGTAGTTTTACTAGCGGTCTCACAGATACGCAGTATTTT
TRBD1	TRBV10-3	TRBJ1-1	NA	CAISERGGGTEAFF	TGTGCCATCAGTGAGCGAGGGGGCGGAACTGAAGCTTTCTTT
TRBD1	TRBV7-2	TRBJ2-7	many	CASSPRQGTYEQYF	TGTGCCAGCAGCCCTCGACAGGGCACCTACGAGCAGTACTTC
TRBD1	TRBV6-5	TRBJ1-6	many	CASSYRWDRSPASYNSPLHF	TGTGCCAGCAGCTACCGGTGGGACAGGTCGCCAGCTTCCTATAATTCACCCCTCCACTTT